The 18 T cell receptor beta chains below were found in one sample sequenced in a study of T cell responses to AZD1222 COVID-19 vaccine. Measured with immunoSEQ multiplex PCR; TCRdb has only the in-frame clones, and not every one. The sample has about 150,000 clones, 75% to 95% seen once; the top ten hold roughly 3.1%. Sequences were derived from peripheral blood, sampled 28 days after the second AZD1222 dose. These receptors were collected from an adult who received the AZD1222 COVID-19 vaccine.

This clone was observed once. This chain uses TRBV27 with TRBJ2-5; D remains unclear. This CDR3 is 14 amino acids long. Trimming took 3 bases from V and 2 from J, leaving 10 bases between them. Looked up from germline, CDR1 is MNHEY and CDR2 is SMNVEV (reference sequence). CDR3 DNA: TGTGCCAGCAGTTTGGTTTCGGCTCAAGAGACCCAGTACTTC. Protein sequence: CASSLVSAQETQYF.

The chain combines TRBV2 with TRBJ1-2, with TRBD1 as a possible D gene (6 bases). V was pared by 2 bases and J by 4 bases, with 8 bases between. Germline-derived CDR1 and CDR2 are SNHLY and FYNNEI. The CDR3 contains 13 residues. CDR3 bases: TGTGCCAGCAGTGAAAGGGACACCTATGGCTACACCTTC. Translating gives CASSERDTYGYTF.

The count of this clone is one. The rearrangement uses TRBV5-4 and TRBJ2-2, with 7 bases fitting TRBD1. V lost 4 bases, J lost 2 bases, and 8 bases stayed unmatched. Germline V gives CDR1 SGHNT, CDR2 YYREEE (reference sequence). This CDR3 spans 16 amino acids. The CDR3, as DNA: TGTGCCAGCAGCACGACAGGGCTTTCCAACACCGGGGAGCTGTTTTTT. Translated: CASSTTGLSNTGELFF.

The chain links TRBV9 to TRBJ1-1; D is ambiguous. From germline, CDR1 is SGDLS and CDR2 YYNGEE. The CDR3 sequence is 15 residues long. Deletions cut 3 bases from V and 0 bases from J, with 12 bases between. The CDR3 bases are TGTGCCAGCAGCGGTCGTATCAGTATGAACACTGAAGCTTTCTTT. Amino acids: CASSGRISMNTEAFF.

The chain has TRBV30 and TRBJ1-1; D remains unclear. The V end lost 4 bases, the J end lost 0 bases, and 6 bases lay between the germline ends. The CDR3 is made up of 12 amino acids. In germline, CDR1 is GTSNPN, CDR2 SVGIG (reference sequence). CDR3 region: CAWKPLNTEAFF. DNA for the CDR3: TGTGCCTGGAAACCTCTGAACACTGAAGCTTTCTTT.

The J gene is TRBJ2-2, the V gene TRBV11-2; D gene uncertain. Trimming removed 1 base at V and 7 bases at J, with 7 bases between. Germline CDR1 is SGHAT and CDR2 is FQNNGV. CDR3 length: 13 amino acids. The CDR3 DNA follows: TGTGCCAGCAGCTTAGGCCCCAGCGGGGAGCTGTTTTTT. Translated, it gives CASSLGPSGELFF.

In its sample, this clone was seen once. Other nucleotide sequences from this sample produce the same CDR3. The chain recombines TRBV19 with TRBJ2-7, with D uncertain. Germline CDR1 is LNHDA and CDR2 is SQIVND (reference sequence). Between the trimmed V and J ends, which lost 3 bases and 0 bases, there was a span of 9 bases. The CDR3 runs 14 residues. CDR3 region: CASSIGGSSYEQYF. The CDR3 DNA reads TGTGCCAGTAGTATTGGTGGGTCCTCCTACGAGCAGTACTTC.

The chain employs TRBV27 and TRBJ1-2; 7 nucleotides align to TRBD1. Germline assignment: CDR1 MNHEY and CDR2 SMNVEV (reference sequence). The CDR3 loop spans 16 amino acids. V gave up 2 bases and J gave up 5 bases; unmatched junction bases: 11. CDR3 residues: CASSLRRQGLRYGYTF. CDR3 bases: TGTGCCAGCAGTTTAAGGAGACAGGGACTGAGATATGGCTACACCTTC.

The J gene is TRBJ1-1, the V gene TRBV11-2; D is ambiguous. Germline-derived CDR1 and CDR2 are SGHAT and FQNNGV. V was pared by 1 base and J by 4 bases, with 13 bases between. The CDR3 is 15 amino acids. CDR3 loop: CASSLVLGGFTEAFF. The CDR3 DNA reads as TGTGCCAGCAGCTTAGTCCTCGGAGGGTTCACTGAAGCTTTCTTT.

This sequence joins TRBV5-4 and TRBJ2-5; possibly TRBD2 for D (9 bases). This CDR3 is built from 19 residues. The V end lost 5 bases, the J end lost 4 bases, and 30 bases lay between the germline ends. The V gene's germline CDR1 is SGHNT and CDR2 YYREEE (reference sequence). Here the CDR3 reads CASRPYRGNGGRAGETQYF. CDR3 DNA sequence: TGTGCCAGCAGACCGTACAGGGGGAACGGCGGGAGGGCGGGAGAGACCCAGTACTTC.

In its sample, this clone was seen a few times. The J gene is TRBJ2-7, the V gene TRBV4-1; 9 positions agree with TRBD2. The CDR3 has 16 residues. Germline trimming cut 0 bases from V and 5 bases from J; bases unmatched to any gene: 8. Germline CDR1 MGHRA, CDR2 YSYEKL. Written as DNA, the CDR3 is TGCGCCAGCAGCCAAGATCGGGCTAGCGGGAACAACGAGCAGTACTTC. Protein sequence: CASSQDRASGNNEQYF.

The chain couples TRBV12-3 or TRBV12-4 to TRBJ1-1; tentative D call: TRBD1 (5 bases). The CDR3 spans 13 residues. Between the trimmed V and J ends, which lost 3 bases and 2 bases, there was a span of 7 bases. The chain's CDR3 is CASSFRANTEAFF. CDR3 in DNA: TGTGCCAGCAGTTTCAGGGCAAACACTGAAGCTTTCTTT.

This clone was detected a few times. This chain links TRBV23-1 with TRBJ2-1; D not certain. TRBV23-1 is classed as an ORF, of uncertain function. The V end lost 7 bases, the J end lost 8 bases, and 9 bases lay between the germline ends. There are 11 residues in the CDR3. The CDR3, as DNA: TGCGCCAGCATCCTAGTCGATGAGCAGTTCTTC. Translating gives CASILVDEQFF.

The rearrangement links TRBV15 to TRBJ1-1; TRBD1 aligns across 9 bases. This CDR3 is 13 amino acids long. Germline V gene sequence: CDR1 LNHNV, CDR2 YYDKDF (reference sequence). Trimming removed 9 bases from V and 0 bases from J; junction bases left unmatched: 2. The CDR3 reads CATGTGMNTEAFF. The CDR3 nucleotides read TGTGCCACTGGGACAGGGATGAACACTGAAGCTTTCTTT.

This sequence joins TRBV4-2 and TRBJ1-3; 7 bases align to TRBD1. Germline CDR1 and CDR2: LGHNA and YNFKEQ. V lost 5 bases to trimming and J lost 0 bases; unmatched junction nucleotides: 10. CDR3 length: 17 amino acids. The chain's CDR3 is CASSSFGQASSGNTIYF. In DNA, the CDR3 is TGTGCCAGCAGCTCCTTCGGACAGGCATCCTCTGGAAACACCATATATTTT.

The CDR3 region is CATSESPRETQYF. The DNA for the CDR3 is TGTGCCACCAGTGAATCACCTCGGGAGACCCAGTACTTC. This chain joins TRBV24-1 and TRBJ2-5; the D is unclear. The CDR3 runs to 13 residues. Germline CDR1 is KGHDR and CDR2 is SFDVKD. Trimming stripped 4 bases from V and 5 bases from J, with 10 bases between.

The chain combines TRBV27 with TRBJ2-7, with D maybe TRBD1 (6 bases). The ends were cut back, 5 bases at V and 6 bases at J, with 23 bases in the middle. CDR1 MNHEY and CDR2 SMNVEV come from the germline V gene (reference sequence). This CDR3 has 16 amino acids. CDR3 protein: CASSPVLRDTLGEQYF. The CDR3 region has the DNA TGTGCCAGCAGTCCCGTCCTTCGGGACACGCTGGGCGAGCAGTACTTC.

The genes are TRBV18 and TRBJ1-4; TRBD1 aligns across 7 bases. With V trimmed by 5 bases and J by 6 bases, 3 bases remained unmatched. CDR1 KGHSH and CDR2 LQKENI come from the germline V gene. This CDR3 contains 13 residues. This chain's CDR3 is CASSNDRDEKLFF. In DNA, the CDR3 is TGTGCCAGCTCAAACGACAGGGATGAAAAACTGTTTTTT.